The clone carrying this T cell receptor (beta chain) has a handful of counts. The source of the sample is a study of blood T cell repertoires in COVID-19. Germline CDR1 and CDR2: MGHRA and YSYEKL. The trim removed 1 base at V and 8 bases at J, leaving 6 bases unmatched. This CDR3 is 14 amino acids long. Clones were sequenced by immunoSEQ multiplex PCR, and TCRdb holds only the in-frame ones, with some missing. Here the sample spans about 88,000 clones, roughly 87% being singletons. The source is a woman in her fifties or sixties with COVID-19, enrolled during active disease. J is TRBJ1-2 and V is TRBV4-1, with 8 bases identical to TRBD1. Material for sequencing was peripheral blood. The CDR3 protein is CASSQAGQGLGYTF. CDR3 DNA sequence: TGCGCCAGCAGCCAAGCCGGACAGGGTCTAGGCTACACCTTC.